A selection of T cell receptor beta chains follows, all from one sample in a study of T cell repertoires in cytomegalovirus infection. MiXCR, applied by TCRdb to the reads, yields one record per CDR3 protein. The sample consists of approximately 200,000 distinct CDR3 sequences, roughly 23% of them appearing once. The sample consisted of CD8+ T cells from PBMCs. The receptors shown here come from a human donor in good health (CMV status not recorded). Some clones in this sample may be carry-over from other donors' samples. The CDR3 runs from the conserved cysteine through the conserved F or W. D genes are given only for firm matches. Part of the rows lack a size; the others show once, few, many or a class for expanded clones.

clone size,V gene,J gene,D gene,CDR3 protein,CDR3 DNA
few,TRBV28,TRBJ1-3,NA,CAIQRAVSGNTIYF,TGTGCCATCCAAAGGGCGGTGTCTGGAAACACCATATATTTT
NA,TRBV9,TRBJ1-1,NA,CASSVADLGSGTEAFF,TGTGCCAGCAGCGTAGCCGATCTGGGATCGGGCACTGAAGCTTTCTTT
few,TRBV9,TRBJ2-3,TRBD2,CASSVASGGNPDTQYF,TGTGCCAGCAGCGTAGCTAGCGGGGGGAATCCAGATACGCAGTATTTT
few,TRBV4-1,TRBJ2-2,NA,CASSQDRVYGELFF,TGCGCCAGCAGCCAAGATCGGGTCTACGGGGAGCTGTTTTTT
NA,TRBV28,TRBJ2-3,TRBD2,CASSSGGSDTQYF,TGTGCCAGCAGTTCCGGGGGGAGCGATACGCAGTATTTT
many,TRBV7-2,TRBJ2-1,NA,CASSALDSNNEQFF,TGTGCCAGCAGCGCACTCGACAGTAACAATGAGCAGTTCTTC
NA,TRBV20-1,TRBJ2-5,TRBD1,CSARQGAETQYF,TGCAGTGCCAGACAGGGGGCGGAGACCCAGTACTTC
few,TRBV11-2,TRBJ1-1,NA,CASSLNLLRGAFF,TGTGCCAGCAGCTTAAACCTCCTCCGAGGAGCTTTCTTT
NA,TRBV2,TRBJ1-3,NA,CASSESPVQISGNTIYF,TGTGCCAGCAGTGAATCCCCGGTACAGATATCTGGAAACACCATATATTTT
NA,TRBV11-2,TRBJ2-7,NA,CASSFAWGYEQYF,TGTGCCAGCAGCTTTGCGTGGGGGTACGAGCAGTACTTC
once,TRBV2,TRBJ2-7,TRBD1,CASSGGQGAWYEQYF,TGTGCCAGCAGTGGAGGACAGGGGGCATGGTACGAGCAGTACTTC
few,TRBV13,TRBJ1-3,TRBD1,CASSPDRVGNTIYF,TGTGCCAGCAGCCCGGACAGGGTCGGAAACACCATATATTTT
few,TRBV3-1,TRBJ2-7,TRBD1,CASSQDIGTGTYEQYF,TGTGCCAGCAGCCAAGATATAGGGACAGGGACCTACGAGCAGTACTTC
NA,TRBV14,TRBJ1-2,TRBD1,CASSQDGQGAFYGFTF,TGTGCCAGCAGCCAAGATGGACAGGGGGCCTTCTATGGCTTCACCTTC
NA,TRBV19,TRBJ1-1,NA,CASTKPANTEAFF,TGTGCCAGTACAAAACCGGCGAACACTGAAGCTTTCTTT
many,TRBV7-9,TRBJ2-5,NA,CASSPFKGKETQYF,TGTGCCAGCAGCCCATTTAAGGGGAAAGAGACCCAGTACTTC
few,TRBV7-6,TRBJ1-1,TRBD1,CASSRVDRGDMNTEAFF,TGTGCCAGCAGCCGAGTGGACAGGGGCGATATGAACACTGAAGCTTTCTTT
NA,TRBV10-3,TRBJ1-4,NA,CAISADSNEKLFF,TGTGCCATCAGTGCTGACAGTAATGAAAAACTGTTTTTT
NA,TRBV20-1,TRBJ2-1,NA,CSAPWVSSYNEQFF,TGCAGTGCTCCTTGGGTAAGCTCCTACAATGAGCAGTTCTTC
many,TRBV7-9,TRBJ2-1,NA,CASRPRDDPSYNEQFF,TGTGCCAGCAGACCCCGGGACGACCCTTCCTACAATGAGCAGTTCTTC
many,TRBV10-3,TRBJ2-2,NA,CAISESVSINPNTGELFF,TGTGCCATCAGTGAGTCGGTCAGTATCAACCCGAACACCGGGGAGCTGTTTTTT
few,TRBV28,TRBJ1-5,NA,CASSPLRAGSNQPQHF,TGTGCCAGCAGTCCCCTCAGGGCAGGGAGCAATCAGCCCCAGCATTTT
few,TRBV2,TRBJ2-5,TRBD2,CASSNKAGGEETQYF,TGTGCCAGCAGTAACAAAGCGGGGGGAGAAGAGACCCAGTACTTC
few,TRBV7-9,TRBJ2-1,NA,CASSLRGGGGEQFF,TGTGCCAGCAGCTTAAGAGGGGGGGGAGGTGAGCAGTTCTTC
few,TRBV11-1,TRBJ2-5,TRBD1,CASSLLLGTGETQYF,TGTGCCAGCAGCCTCCTTCTCGGGACAGGGGAGACCCAGTACTTC
few,TRBV6-1,TRBJ1-1,NA,CASSDDGTHTEAFF,TGTGCCAGCAGTGATGACGGGACTCACACTGAAGCTTTCTTT
medium-sized,TRBV7-8,TRBJ1-1,NA,CASSGKTGLNTEAFF,TGTGCCAGCAGCGGGAAGACAGGTTTGAACACTGAAGCTTTCTTT
NA,TRBV12-3/TRBV12-4,TRBJ1-2,TRBD1,CASSLGTAPGYTF,TGTGCCAGCAGTCTAGGGACAGCCCCTGGCTACACCTTC
NA,TRBV29-1,TRBJ2-3,TRBD2,CSVEGVRGGPDTQYF,TGCAGCGTTGAGGGTGTGCGGGGGGGCCCGGATACGCAGTATTTT
once,TRBV29-1,TRBJ2-7,NA,CSVLGAGQSYEQYF,TGCAGCGTTCTGGGCGCCGGGCAATCTTACGAGCAGTACTTC
NA,TRBV3-1,TRBJ2-1,NA,CASSQDKFGSSYNEQFF,TGTGCCAGCAGCCAAGATAAATTCGGTAGCTCCTACAATGAGCAGTTCTTC
few,TRBV19,TRBJ1-1,NA,CASSIGPVNTEAFF,TGTGCCAGTAGTATTGGGCCAGTTAACACTGAAGCTTTCTTT
NA,TRBV7-2,TRBJ2-5,TRBD2,CASSLGLARTQYF,TGTGCCAGCAGCCTGGGACTAGCGCGGACCCAGTACTTC
NA,TRBV7-3,TRBJ2-2,NA,CASSPSHNSDTGELFF,TGTGCCAGCAGCCCAAGCCATAACTCTGATACCGGGGAGCTGTTTTTT
NA,TRBV12-3/TRBV12-4,TRBJ1-4,NA,CASRDSATNEKLFF,TGTGCCAGCAGGGACAGCGCAACTAATGAAAAACTGTTTTTT
NA,TRBV24-1,TRBJ1-2,TRBD1,CATSDTDREFKDGYTF,TGTGCCACCAGTGACACCGACAGGGAATTTAAGGATGGCTACACCTTC
many,TRBV28,TRBJ1-6,NA,CASSLLGDSPLHF,TGTGCCAGCAGTTTATTGGGGGATTCACCCCTCCACTTT
few,TRBV12-3/TRBV12-4,TRBJ2-3,NA,CASKLGAHTDTQYF,TGTGCCAGCAAATTGGGGGCACACACAGATACGCAGTATTTT
NA,TRBV19,TRBJ1-1,TRBD1,CAGWTGTEAFF,TGTGCCGGATGGACAGGGACTGAAGCTTTCTTT
NA,TRBV5-1,TRBJ1-5,TRBD1,CASSPLTGPNQPQHF,TGCGCCAGCAGCCCATTGACAGGGCCCAATCAGCCCCAGCATTTT
NA,TRBV12-3/TRBV12-4,TRBJ2-1,NA,CASSFEVSVYEQFF,TGTGCCAGCAGCTTCGAGGTTAGCGTTTATGAGCAGTTCTTC
many,TRBV7-3,TRBJ1-1,NA,CASSLTIVNTEAFF,TGTGCCAGCAGCTTAACAATTGTGAACACTGAAGCTTTCTTT
many,TRBV27,TRBJ2-1,TRBD1,CASSFWDSNYNEQFF,TGTGCCAGCAGTTTCTGGGACAGTAACTACAATGAGCAGTTCTTC
NA,TRBV20-1,TRBJ2-7,NA,CSARDQGFSYEQYF,TGCAGTGCTAGAGATCAGGGGTTCTCCTACGAGCAGTACTTC
few,TRBV5-5,TRBJ2-1,NA,CASSSGGTVEKQFF,TGTGCCAGCAGCTCCGGAGGGACAGTCGAAAAGCAGTTCTTC
few,TRBV7-3,TRBJ1-1,TRBD1,CASSRTGGSNTEAFF,TGTGCCAGCAGCAGGACAGGGGGGAGCAACACTGAAGCTTTCTTT
NA,TRBV7-4,TRBJ2-7,TRBD1,CASSDRQGMAYEQYF,TGTGCCAGCAGCGATAGACAGGGTATGGCCTACGAGCAGTACTTC
NA,TRBV6-6,TRBJ2-1,TRBD1,CASSGPGQGTYNEQFF,TGTGCCAGCAGCGGACCGGGACAGGGGACCTACAATGAGCAGTTCTTC
NA,TRBV19,TRBJ2-1,NA,CASSTTEYNEQFF,TGTGCCAGTAGTACAACAGAGTACAATGAGCAGTTCTTC
NA,TRBV12-5,TRBJ2-1,NA,CASGLVEGIEQFF,TGTGCTAGTGGTTTGGTAGAAGGAATTGAGCAGTTCTTC
NA,TRBV27,TRBJ1-2,TRBD1,CASSFAGTVNYGYTF,TGTGCCAGCAGTTTTGCGGGGACAGTGAACTATGGCTACACCTTC
few,TRBV12-3/TRBV12-4,TRBJ2-1,NA,CASSDSASYNEQFF,TGTGCCAGCAGCGACTCCGCATCCTACAATGAGCAGTTCTTC
NA,TRBV6-1,TRBJ1-1,NA,CASSDLKAGRNTEAFF,TGTGCCAGCAGCGACCTGAAGGCGGGCCGCAACACTGAAGCTTTCTTT
many,TRBV6-2/TRBV6-3,TRBJ1-5,NA,CASSYGHGGNQPQHF,TGTGCCAGCAGTTACGGGCACGGCGGCAATCAGCCCCAGCATTTT
many,TRBV5-4,TRBJ2-7,NA,CASSPTGRATLEQYF,TGTGCCAGCAGCCCGACAGGGAGGGCCACCCTCGAGCAGTACTTC
many,TRBV28,TRBJ2-5,NA,CASSLWGLDSPMTQYF,TGTGCCAGCAGTTTATGGGGCCTAGACTCCCCAATGACCCAGTACTTC